Presented here are 23 T cell receptor beta chains from one specimen sequenced in a study of blood T cell repertoires in COVID-19. The method was immunoSEQ multiplex PCR; TCRdb's version includes in-frame clones alone and lacks a portion of them. The sample yields 150,000 to 200,000 clones, approximately 80% seen once. The sample comprised PBMCs or T cells enriched from blood (not recorded which). The source of these receptors is a man aged 60 to 75 who had been exposed to COVID-19.

This sequence joins TRBV2 and TRBJ1-5, with 8 bases aligning to TRBD1. The V and J ends lost 5 bases and 7 bases, in that order; junction bases with no gene match: 10. Germline CDR1 and CDR2: SNHLY and FYNNEI. This CDR3 region has 15 residues. The CDR3: CASSPRTGLGQPQHF. In DNA, the CDR3 is TGTGCCAGCAGTCCAAGGACAGGGTTAGGCCAGCCCCAGCATTTT.

V and J are TRBV5-6 and TRBJ2-7; D unclear. This CDR3 has 13 amino acids. Trimming pared 5 bases from V and 1 base from J, leaving 10 bases between. CDR1 is SGHDT, CDR2 YYEEEE, per germline. The CDR3 protein is CASRHSYSYEQYF. CDR3 nucleotide sequence: TGTGCCAGCAGACACAGTTATTCCTACGAGCAGTACTTC.

The chain has TRBV9 and TRBJ2-1; 8 bases map to TRBD2. Looked up from germline, CDR1 is SGDLS and CDR2 is YYNGEE. After removal of 0 bases from V and 12 bases from J, the junction contained 11 bases not matched to a gene. The CDR3 spans 15 residues. This CDR3 is CASSVGWTSPTGQFF. The CDR3 coding sequence is TGTGCCAGCAGCGTAGGATGGACTAGCCCCACGGGGCAGTTCTTC. Together with reference TRBV9 and TRBJ2-1, the CDR3 gives the full variable domain: DSGVTQTPKHLITATGQRVTLRCSPRSGDLSVYWYQQSLDQGLQFLIQYYNGEERAKGNILERFSAQQFPDLHSELNLSSLELGDSALYFCASSVGWTSPTGQFFGPGTRLTVL.

The gene calls are TRBV3-1 (or the pseudogene TRBV3-2) and TRBJ2-5; D is uncertain. This CDR3 comprises 18 residues. V gave up 1 base and J gave up 8 bases, with 26 bases separating them. The germline CDR1 and CDR2 sequences are LGHDT and YNNKEL (reference sequence). The CDR3 DNA reads as TGTGCCAGCAGCCAAGTGGCCGTATCTGACTTCGCGCAAGGAACCCAGTACTTC. Residues: CASSQVAVSDFAQGTQYF.

The rearrangement links TRBV7-8 to TRBJ2-5; 9 bases are shared with TRBD1. CDR3 length equals 15 residues. CDR1 is SGHVS, CDR2 FQNEAQ, per germline. V shed 7 bases and J 5 bases; nucleotides not matched to a gene: 11. The CDR3 spells CASTPGTGTGETQYF. The CDR3 DNA reads TGTGCCAGCACCCCCGGGACAGGGACTGGGGAGACCCAGTACTTC.

This clone was seen a handful of times. The chain recombines TRBV7-8 with TRBJ1-2; 7 nucleotides match TRBD1. Germline V gene lookup returns CDR1 SGHVS and CDR2 FQNEAQ. The trim removed 5 bases at V and 8 bases at J, leaving 14 bases unmatched. The CDR3 consists of 15 residues. CDR3: CASSLRTGDLVGYTF. DNA for the CDR3: TGTGCCAGCAGCCTGCGGACAGGAGATCTGGTCGGCTACACCTTC. Combining the CDR3 with reference TRBV7-8 and TRBJ1-2 gives the whole variable domain GAGVSQSPRYKVAKRGQDVALRCDPISGHVSLFWYQQALGQGPEFLTYFQNEAQLDKSGLPSDRFFAERPEGSVSTLKIQRTQQEDSAVYLCASSLRTGDLVGYTFGSGTRLTVV.

This clone was counted once. The V gene is TRBV7-3, the J gene TRBJ2-1; a possible D gene is TRBD2 (7 bases). There are 16 residues in the CDR3. The ends were cut back, 0 bases at V and 3 bases at J, with 12 bases in the middle. Germline lookup yields CDR1 SGHTA and CDR2 FQGTGA. CDR3 amino acids: CASSLTRGGNYNEQFF. DNA of the CDR3: TGTGCCAGCAGCTTAACGAGGGGGGGCAACTACAATGAGCAGTTCTTC.

The gene calls are TRBV28 and TRBJ2-1, with 12 bases lining up with TRBD2. Trimming cost V 8 bases and J 4 bases; bases outside gene matches: 6. Germline CDR1 and CDR2: MDHEN and SYDVKM. The CDR3 loop spans 15 amino acids. The CDR3 region has the DNA TGTGCCAGCGGCAAGACTAGCGGGGGTTACAATGAGCAGTTCTTC. Its translation is CASGKTSGGYNEQFF.

The J gene is TRBJ1-2, the V gene TRBV15; D gene ambiguous. Trimming pared 0 bases from V and 8 bases from J, leaving 7 bases between. Looked up from germline, CDR1 is LNHNV and CDR2 is YYDKDF (reference sequence). The CDR3 spans 12 residues. DNA of the CDR3: TGTGCCACCAGCAGAGATCTCCAGGGCTACACCTTC. It yields the protein CATSRDLQGYTF. Full variable domain (remainder filled in from reference TRBV15 and TRBJ1-2): DAMVIQNPRYQVTQFGKPVTLSCSQTLNHNVMYWYQQKSSQAPKLLFHYYDKDFNNEADTPDNFQSRRPNTSFCFLDIRSPGLGDTAMYLCATSRDLQGYTFGSGTRLTVV.

As to this clone: At one end, the junction sequence differs from germline, possibly due to a read error. This chain joins TRBV30 and TRBJ2-7; 7 bases line up with TRBD2. The V gene's germline CDR1 is GTSNPN and CDR2 SVGIG (reference sequence). CDR3 size: 10 residues. CDR3 nucleotides: TGTGCCTGGACAGGCGGGGGTCTCGGCTTC. Amino acids: CAWTGGGLGF.

The V gene is TRBV6-5, the J gene TRBJ1-2; TRBD1 aligns across 9 bases. The CDR3 has 13 amino acids. V trimming: 7 bases; J trimming: 5 bases; junction bases outside the gene matches: 5. Looked up from germline, CDR1 is MNHEY and CDR2 is SVGAGI. This CDR3 reads CASNTGGAYGYTF. The CDR3 DNA follows: TGTGCCAGCAATACAGGGGGCGCTTATGGCTACACCTTC.

The chain couples TRBV30 to TRBJ2-7, with 10 bases matching TRBD1. CDR1 and CDR2 from the germline V gene are GTSNPN and SVGIG (reference sequence). This CDR3 is 17 amino acids long. V shed 0 bases, J shed 4 bases, and the junction held 12 bases outside the gene matches. The CDR3, as DNA: TGTGCCTGGAGTGTACTCCCCTTGACAGGGGGCGGGTACGAGCAGTACTTC. This translates into CAWSVLPLTGGGYEQYF. The entire variable domain, with the rest obtained from reference TRBV30 and TRBJ2-7, is as follows: SQTIHQWPATLVQPVGSPLSLECTVEGTSNPNLYWYRQAAGRGLQLLFYSVGIGQISSEVPQNLSASRPQDRQFILSSKKLLLSDSGFYLCAWSVLPLTGGGYEQYFGPGTRLTVT.

This sequence joins TRBV9 and TRBJ1-4; D is undetermined. Deletions cut 3 bases from V and 0 bases from J, with 9 bases between. Germline V gene lookup returns CDR1 SGDLS and CDR2 YYNGEE. The CDR3 is 15 amino acids. Here the CDR3 reads CASSAYSTTNEKLFF. CDR3 nucleotides: TGTGCCAGCAGCGCCTACAGCACAACTAATGAAAAACTGTTTTTT.

This chain connects TRBV29-1 to TRBJ1-2; D not certain. With 1 base removed from V and 3 bases from J, the gap between germline ends came to 9 bases. Germline lookup yields CDR1 SQVTM and CDR2 ANQGSEA. This CDR3 is 13 amino acids long. CDR3: CSVEGGEHYGYTF. DNA of the CDR3: TGCAGCGTTGAAGGTGGGGAGCACTATGGCTACACCTTC.

This clone came up once. The V call is TRBV28, the J call TRBJ1-4, with TRBD1 identical over 10 bases. V shed 2 bases, J shed 6 bases, and the junction held 9 bases outside the gene matches. Per the germline V gene, CDR1 is MDHEN and CDR2 is SYDVKM. The CDR3 extends over 17 amino acids. The CDR3 protein is CASSLRQGATSYEKLFF. The CDR3 DNA sequence: TGTGCCAGCAGTTTAAGACAGGGGGCCACGTCTTATGAAAAACTGTTTTTT.

The chain joins TRBV29-1 to TRBJ2-2, with TRBD1 matching over 9 bases. Germline trimming cut 5 bases from V and 6 bases from J; bases unmatched to any gene: 7. The CDR3 contains 14 residues. The germline CDR1 and CDR2 sequences are SQVTM and ANQGSEA. CDR3 amino acids: CSVHEQGAAGELFF. DNA of the CDR3: TGCAGCGTTCATGAACAGGGGGCTGCCGGGGAGCTGTTTTTT.

V and J are TRBV6-5 and TRBJ2-4, with TRBD2 as a possible D gene (5 bases). V was shortened by 0 bases and J by 5 bases, with 14 bases between the two germline ends. CDR1 is MNHEY, CDR2 SVGAGI, per germline. The CDR3 is 16 residues long. This CDR3 is CASSYSRGSRENIQYF. CDR3 DNA sequence: TGTGCCAGCAGTTACTCTCGGGGTAGTCGGGAAAACATTCAGTACTTC.

This clone turned up a few times. The chain employs TRBV7-9 and TRBJ1-3; D gene unclear. Germline CDR1 SEHNR, CDR2 FQNEAQ (reference sequence). V lost 0 bases to trimming and J lost 0 bases, with 9 bases between them. CDR3 length: 16 amino acids. CDR3 loop: CASSLAGSYSGNTIYF. In nucleotides, the CDR3 is TGTGCCAGCAGCTTAGCCGGTAGCTACTCTGGAAACACCATATATTTT.

The chain has TRBV4-2 and TRBJ2-7; D could derive from TRBD1 or TRBD2 (11 bases each). The CDR3 loop spans 21 amino acids. Germline values: CDR1 LGHNA, CDR2 YNFKEQ. The V end was cut by 4 bases, the J end by 4 bases, with 35 bases between. Here the CDR3 DNA reads TGTGCCAGCAGCCCGGGACAGGGGGGACTAGCGGCTAATCCAAGTGGGTACGAGCAGTACTTC. Its translation: CASSPGQGGLAANPSGYEQYF.

This clone came up once. The chain joins TRBV9 to TRBJ2-3, with TRBD2 matching over 10 bases. This CDR3 has 15 amino acids. The germline CDR1 and CDR2 sequences are SGDLS and YYNGEE. With 0 bases clipped from V and 4 bases from J, the junction kept 2 bases outside the gene matches. The DNA for the CDR3 is TGTGCCAGCAGCGTAGGCCTAGCGGGAGCAGATACGCAGTATTTT. It codes for CASSVGLAGADTQYF.

The rearrangement uses TRBV29-1 and TRBJ2-5; a possible D gene is TRBD1 (5 bases). V was pared by 5 bases and J by 10 bases, with 20 bases between. The CDR3 runs 13 residues. Germline values: CDR1 SQVTM, CDR2 ANQGSEA. For the CDR3, the DNA is TGCAGCGTTCGTGGACAATTGGGTGGAGACCAGTACTTC. Its translation: CSVRGQLGGDQYF.

The table lists this clone with a few counts. The chain joins TRBV7-2 to TRBJ1-5; D is perhaps TRBD1 (6 bases). V lost 1 base and J 2 bases, leaving 9 bases between the germline ends. The germline gives CDR1 SGHTA, CDR2 FQGNSA. The CDR3 covers 15 residues. The CDR3 DNA sequence: TGTGCCAGCAGCTTAGGGTCAGGGGGCAATCAGCCCCAGCATTTT. Translating it yields CASSLGSGGNQPQHF.

The V call is TRBV4-3, the J call TRBJ1-2; tentative D call: TRBD1 (5 bases). The CDR3 runs to 13 residues. Trimming took 1 base from V and 6 from J, leaving 9 bases between them. CDR1 LGHNA and CDR2 YSLEER come from the germline V gene. CDR3 DNA sequence: TGCGCCAGCAGCCAAGTAACAGGCGATGGCTACACCTTC. The encoded protein is CASSQVTGDGYTF.